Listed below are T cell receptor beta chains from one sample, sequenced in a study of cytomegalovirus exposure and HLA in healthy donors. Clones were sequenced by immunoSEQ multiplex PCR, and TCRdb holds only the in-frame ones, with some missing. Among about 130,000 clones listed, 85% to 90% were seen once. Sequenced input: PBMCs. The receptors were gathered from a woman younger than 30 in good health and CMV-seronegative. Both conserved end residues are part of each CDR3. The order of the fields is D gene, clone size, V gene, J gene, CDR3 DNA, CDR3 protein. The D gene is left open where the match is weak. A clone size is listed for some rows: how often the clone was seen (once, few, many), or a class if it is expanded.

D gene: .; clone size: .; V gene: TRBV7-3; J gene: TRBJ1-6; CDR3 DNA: TGTGCCAGCAGCCCGACAGGAGGTTATTCACCCCTCCACTTT; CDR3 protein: CASSPTGGYSPLHF
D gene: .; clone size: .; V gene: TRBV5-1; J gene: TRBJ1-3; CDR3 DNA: TGCGCCAGCAGCGCGGACAGAAGAAACACCATATATTTT; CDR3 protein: CASSADRRNTIYF
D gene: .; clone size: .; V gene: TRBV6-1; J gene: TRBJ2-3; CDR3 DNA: TGTGCCAGCAGCCAGGCAGGGGCGGTAGCAGATACGCAGTATTTT; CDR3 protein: CASSQAGAVADTQYF
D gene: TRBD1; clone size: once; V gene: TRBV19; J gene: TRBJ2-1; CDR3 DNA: TGTGCCAGTAGTATGTGGGACAGGGGCGATGAGCAGTTCTTC; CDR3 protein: CASSMWDRGDEQFF
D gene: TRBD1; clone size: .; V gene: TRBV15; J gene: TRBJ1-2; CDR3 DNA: TGTGCCACCAGCAGCTGGGACAGTCTAGAAGCTGGCTACACCTTC; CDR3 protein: CATSSWDSLEAGYTF
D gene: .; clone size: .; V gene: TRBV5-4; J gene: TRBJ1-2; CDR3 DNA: TGTGCCAGCAGCTTGATAGAACCGGGGAATGGCTACACCTTC; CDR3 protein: CASSLIEPGNGYTF
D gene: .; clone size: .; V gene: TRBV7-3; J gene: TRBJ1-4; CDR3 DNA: TGTGCCAGCAGCTCCGGACAGATAAATGAAAAACTGTTTTTT; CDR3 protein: CASSSGQINEKLFF
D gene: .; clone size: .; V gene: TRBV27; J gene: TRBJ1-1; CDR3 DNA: TGTGCCAGCAGATACCCTAACAGGAGAATGAACACTGAAGCTTTCTTT; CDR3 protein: CASRYPNRRMNTEAFF
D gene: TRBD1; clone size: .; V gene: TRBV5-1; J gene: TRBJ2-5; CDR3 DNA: TGCGCCAGCAGTCACGACAGGGGGGAGACCCAGTACTTC; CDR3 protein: CASSHDRGETQYF
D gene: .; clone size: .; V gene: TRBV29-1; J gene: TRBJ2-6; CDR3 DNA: TGCAGCGTTACACCTTCTGGGGCCAACGTCCTGACTTTC; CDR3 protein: CSVTPSGANVLTF
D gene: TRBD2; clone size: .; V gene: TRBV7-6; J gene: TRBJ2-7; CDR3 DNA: TGTGCCAGCAGCGTAGCCCCCCTAACTAGCGCCGTCTACGAGCAGTACTTC; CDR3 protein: CASSVAPLTSAVYEQYF
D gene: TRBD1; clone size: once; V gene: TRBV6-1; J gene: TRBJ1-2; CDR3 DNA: TGTGCCAGCAGTGATATTTCTGACAGGGGGCACTATGGCTACACCTTC; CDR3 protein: CASSDISDRGHYGYTF
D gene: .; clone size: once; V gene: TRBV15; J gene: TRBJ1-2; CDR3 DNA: TGTGCCACCAGCAGAGATCTACCCAGGGGAAACTATGGCTACACCTTC; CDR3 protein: CATSRDLPRGNYGYTF
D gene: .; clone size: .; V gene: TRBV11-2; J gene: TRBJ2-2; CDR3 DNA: TGTGCCAGCAGCCCCCTCGGAGGGTTTGACACCGGGGAGCTGTTTTTT; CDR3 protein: CASSPLGGFDTGELFF
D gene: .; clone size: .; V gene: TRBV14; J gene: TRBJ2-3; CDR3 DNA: TGTGCCAGCACATTCAACGGGAATACGCAGTATTTT; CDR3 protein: CASTFNGNTQYF
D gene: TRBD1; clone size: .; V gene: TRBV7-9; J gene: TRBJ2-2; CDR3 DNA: TGTGCCAGCAGCCTCCCAACCACGACAGGGGGTAACACCGGGGAGCTGTTTTTT; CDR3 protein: CASSLPTTTGGNTGELFF
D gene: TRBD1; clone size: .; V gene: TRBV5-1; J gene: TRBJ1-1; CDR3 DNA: TGCGCCAGCAGCTTGGGCAGGGGGCGAAGAATTATGAACACTGAAGCTTTCTTT; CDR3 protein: CASSLGRGRRIMNTEAFF
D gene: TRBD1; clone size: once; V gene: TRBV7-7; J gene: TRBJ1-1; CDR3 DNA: TGTGCTAGCAGCTTAGGCAGGACAGGGGGCTATTGGGACACTGAAGCTTTCTTT; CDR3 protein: CASSLGRTGGYWDTEAFF
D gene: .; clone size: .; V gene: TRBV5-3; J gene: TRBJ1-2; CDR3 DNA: TGTGCCAGAAGCCTGGGGAGCCGATTAGGGGGGGCGAAGGACTATGGCTACACCTTC; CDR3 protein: CARSLGSRLGGAKDYGYTF